Each of the 32 T cell receptor beta chains below was sequenced from the same sample in a study of blood T cell repertoires in COVID-19. TCRdb's table, derived via immunoSEQ multiplex PCR, lists solely in-frame clones and lacks some. This table holds approximately 150,000 clones, over 70% found once. Source material: PBMCs or T cells enriched from blood (not recorded which). The receptors derive from a woman between 35 and 50 years old with acute COVID-19.

CDR3 region: CAWRGRPGANVLTF. Here the CDR3 DNA reads TGTGCCTGGAGGGGCCGTCCGGGGGCCAACGTCCTGACTTTC. J is TRBJ2-6 and V is TRBV30; no clear D gene. V was clipped by 3 bases and J by 4 bases, with 10 bases between them. CDR1 GTSNPN and CDR2 SVGIG come from the germline V gene (reference sequence). The CDR3 is 14 amino acids.

This chain joins TRBV4-2 and TRBJ2-7; unclear D gene. With 0 bases removed from V and 4 bases from J, the gap between germline ends came to 7 bases. CDR3 length equals 13 residues. The germline CDR1 and CDR2 sequences are LGHNA and YNFKEQ. CDR3 DNA: TGTGCCAGCAGCCAAGATCATCAGTACGAGCAGTACTTC. This gives the protein CASSQDHQYEQYF.

This chain links TRBV7-9 with TRBJ1-2, with TRBD1 matching over 11 bases. This CDR3 is built from 14 residues. Germline V lookup: CDR1 SEHNR, CDR2 FQNEAQ (reference sequence). Losses at the gene ends were 6 bases for V and 4 bases for J; bases not matched to a gene: 4. The CDR3 coding sequence is TGTGCCAGCAGTTCAGGACAGGGGGCCTATGGCTACACCTTC. Amino acids: CASSSGQGAYGYTF.

The chain employs TRBV10-3 and TRBJ1-1, with unresolved D. The CDR3 contains 16 residues. The V gene lost 0 bases and the J gene lost 4 bases, with 15 bases spanning the gap. Germline assignment: CDR1 ENHRY and CDR2 SYGVKD. The CDR3 region has the DNA TGTGCCATCAGTGAGTCCATGCCAACCGAGGGCACTGAAGCTTTCTTT. The encoded protein is CAISESMPTEGTEAFF.

In this sample, this clone turned up a few times. This chain joins TRBV15 and TRBJ2-1; D remains ambiguous. The CDR3 contains 16 residues. V dropped 0 bases and J dropped 0 bases, with 9 bases sitting between them. Germline-derived CDR1 and CDR2 are LNHNV and YYDKDF (reference sequence). The CDR3 sequence is CATSRDRQSSYNEQFF. DNA of the CDR3: TGTGCCACCAGCAGAGACCGACAAAGCTCCTACAATGAGCAGTTCTTC.

V is TRBV5-1 and J is TRBJ2-5; a weak D match, TRBD2 (7 bases). Germline CDR1 SGHRS, CDR2 YFSETQ. Trimming stripped 4 bases from V and 2 bases from J, with 21 bases between. This CDR3 region has 17 residues. This CDR3 reads CASSPGRGGWLQETQYF. The DNA for the CDR3 is TGCGCCAGCAGCCCGGGGAGGGGGGGCTGGCTTCAAGAGACCCAGTACTTC.

In this sample, this clone turned up many times. The chain has TRBV5-1 and TRBJ1-2, with TRBD1 as a possible D gene (5 bases). The CDR3 length is 14 residues. The germline gives CDR1 SGHRS, CDR2 YFSETQ. The V and J ends lost 4 bases and 0 bases respectively, with 10 bases between them. CDR3 sequence reads: CASSLAGPNYGYTF. The CDR3 nucleotides are TGCGCCAGCAGCCTAGCGGGACCTAACTATGGCTACACCTTC. Variable domain in full (rest from reference TRBV5-1 and TRBJ1-2): KAGVTQTPRYLIKTRGQQVTLSCSPISGHRSVSWYQQTPGQGLQFLFEYFSETQRNKGNFPGRFSGRQFSNSRSEMNVSTLELGDSALYLCASSLAGPNYGYTFGSGTRLTVV.

The rearrangement links TRBV21-1 to TRBJ2-3; the table assigns TRBD1, which was not confirmed against the DNA. TRBV21-1 is annotated as a pseudogene. This CDR3 comprises 15 residues. As DNA, the CDR3 is TGTGCCAGTTACAAGACAACCACTAGCACAGATACGCAGTATTTT. Protein sequence: CASYKTTTSTDTQYF.

This clone was counted a single time. The V call is TRBV7-6, the J call TRBJ2-1; TRBD1 matches 9 bases. CDR1 SGHVS and CDR2 FNYEAQ come from the germline V gene. V lost 6 bases to trimming and J lost 7 bases; unmatched junction nucleotides: 10. The CDR3 extends over 15 amino acids. CDR3 region: CASRDAGTGKNEQFF. Written as DNA, the CDR3 is TGTGCCAGCAGAGACGCCGGGACAGGGAAAAATGAGCAGTTCTTC.

V is TRBV6-5 and J is TRBJ1-3, with a possible D match to TRBD1 (6 bases). V lost 7 bases, J lost 0 bases, and 13 bases lay in between. Germline V gene data show CDR1 as MNHEY and CDR2 as SVGAGI. CDR3 length: 15 amino acids. The CDR3 loop reads CASTPGTISGNTIYF. CDR3 in DNA: TGTGCCAGCACCCCAGGGACAATCTCTGGAAACACCATATATTTT.

The gene calls are TRBV6-6 and TRBJ1-4, with a weak D call TRBD1 (6 bases). Germline V gives CDR1 MNHNY, CDR2 SVGAGI (reference sequence). With 5 bases removed from V and 5 bases from J, the gap between germline ends came to 12 bases. CDR3 length: 14 amino acids. The CDR3 sequence: CASSKDSRNEKLFF. DNA for the CDR3: TGTGCCAGCAGTAAGGACAGCCGAAATGAAAAACTGTTTTTT.

The chain recombines TRBV5-4 with TRBJ1-2; D ambiguous. This CDR3 comprises 14 residues. V lost 0 bases to trimming and J lost 4 bases, with 10 bases between them. Germline CDR1 is SGHNT and CDR2 is YYREEE (reference sequence). The CDR3 is CASSLVGGSYGYTF. The CDR3 nucleotides read TGTGCCAGCAGCTTGGTAGGAGGTAGCTATGGCTACACCTTC.

This chain connects TRBV2 to TRBJ2-7, with D hard to call. The CDR3 loop spans 11 amino acids. Trimming shortened V by 7 bases and J by 4 bases, and 8 bases separated the two germline ends. Germline CDR1 is SNHLY and CDR2 is FYNNEI. The CDR3 spells CASKLSYEQYF. The CDR3 region has the DNA TGTGCCAGCAAGCTCTCTTACGAGCAGTACTTC. The full variable domain, with the rest looked up from reference TRBV2 and TRBJ2-7, is EPEVTQTPSHQVTQMGQEVILRCVPISNHLYFYWYRQILGQKVEFLVSFYNNEISEKSEIFDDQFSVERPDGSNFTLKIRSTKLEDSAMYFCASKLSYEQYFGPGTRLTVT.

The genes are TRBV10-2 and TRBJ2-5, with D perhaps TRBD2 (7 bases). This CDR3 contains 15 residues. Trimming took off 3 bases at V and 5 bases at J, with 16 bases between the two ends. Germline V lookup: CDR1 WSHSY, CDR2 SAAADI. CDR3 coding DNA: TGCGCCAGCAGTGATCGGGGGGCAGGGCAGGAGACCCAGTACTTC. Translated: CASSDRGAGQETQYF.

The chain has TRBV7-9 and TRBJ1-4; 8 bases line up with TRBD1. Germline trimming cut 5 bases from V and 0 bases from J; bases unmatched to any gene: 14. Germline CDR1 SEHNR, CDR2 FQNEAQ (reference sequence). The CDR3 has 19 amino acids. The CDR3: CASSPPTQGAESTNEKLFF. The CDR3, as DNA: TGTGCCAGCAGCCCCCCAACTCAGGGGGCCGAATCAACTAATGAAAAACTGTTTTTT.

The chain employs TRBV6-5 and TRBJ1-2; no clear D gene. Germline V lookup: CDR1 MNHEY, CDR2 SVGAGI. The CDR3 loop spans 13 amino acids. With 6 bases removed from V and 8 bases from J, the gap between germline ends came to 16 bases. The CDR3 loop is CASSYSGPPGYTF. CDR3 bases: TGTGCCAGCAGCTACAGCGGGCCCCCCGGCTACACCTTC.

This sequence joins TRBV15 and TRBJ2-1, with 7 positions matching TRBD2. V dropped 1 base and J dropped 7; count of bases not matched to a gene: 7. Germline lookup yields CDR1 LNHNV and CDR2 YYDKDF (reference sequence). This CDR3 comprises 15 residues. The CDR3 sequence is CATSRVAGGGNEQFF. The CDR3 coding sequence is TGTGCCACCAGCAGAGTAGCGGGTGGGGGGAATGAGCAGTTCTTC.

This sequence joins TRBV9 and TRBJ2-5; possible D gene TRBD1, 6 bases. CDR3 length: 15 residues. The germline V and J ends were trimmed by 4 bases and 0 bases, with 13 bases remaining between them. CDR1 and CDR2 from the germline V gene are SGDLS and YYNGEE. The chain's CDR3 is CASSPGTNNQETQYF. The CDR3 DNA reads TGTGCCAGCAGCCCCGGGACAAACAACCAAGAGACCCAGTACTTC.

V usage is TRBV7-2 and J usage is TRBJ2-1; 9 positions match TRBD2. Germline V gives CDR1 SGHTA, CDR2 FQGNSA. The CDR3 runs to 17 residues. The V segment lost 4 bases and the J segment 8 bases; nucleotides outside the gene matches: 15. The CDR3 is CASSSRVRSGRGDEQFF. DNA of the CDR3: TGTGCCAGCAGCTCACGGGTTCGTAGCGGGAGAGGCGATGAGCAGTTCTTC.

This clone was seen more than once but under ten times. V gene TRBV6-5 combines with J gene TRBJ1-2, with a possible D match to TRBD1 (6 bases). CDR1 MNHEY and CDR2 SVGAGI come from the germline V gene. The CDR3 loop spans 14 amino acids. V was pared by 7 bases and J by 6 bases, with 18 bases between. The CDR3 bases are TGTGCCAGCACCCCTCAGGGGCCGAGGAATGGCTACACCTTC. The encoded protein is CASTPQGPRNGYTF.

The chain recombines TRBV6-1 with TRBJ1-1, with D possibly TRBD1 on 5 matching bases. The CDR3 contains 16 residues. The V and J ends lost 4 bases and 2 bases respectively, with 17 bases between them. Germline assignment: CDR1 MNHNS and CDR2 SASEGT. In DNA form, the CDR3 reads TGTGCCAGCAGTGGACACCTTGGGCAGGGAAACACTGAAGCTTTCTTT. Translating it yields CASSGHLGQGNTEAFF.

V gene TRBV6-6 combines with J gene TRBJ2-7; weak D call: TRBD1 (6 bases). The V gene's germline CDR1 is MNHNY and CDR2 SVGAGI (reference sequence). Trimming took off 7 bases at V and 6 bases at J, with 13 bases between the two ends. This CDR3 is 12 amino acids long. Here the CDR3 DNA reads TGTGCCAGCAACCTTGAAGGGGGCGAGCAGTACTTC. Protein product: CASNLEGGEQYF.

This chain links TRBV5-6 with TRBJ2-5; TRBD1 aligns across 7 bases. After removal of 4 bases from V and 1 base from J, the junction contained 4 bases not matched to a gene. Germline lookup yields CDR1 SGHDT and CDR2 YYEEEE. The length of the CDR3 is 14 residues. The CDR3 DNA reads as TGTGCCAGCAGCACCTGGGACAGCCAAGAGACCCAGTACTTC. Residues: CASSTWDSQETQYF.

The V and J genes are TRBV30 and TRBJ2-7; 8 bases map to TRBD1. The ends lost 2 bases at V and 5 bases at J; junction bases unmatched: 5. Germline CDR1 is GTSNPN and CDR2 is SVGIG (reference sequence). The CDR3 spans 13 residues. The CDR3 nucleotides are TGTGCCTGGAGTCCGACAGGGGACCACGAGCAGTACGTC. Translating gives CAWSPTGDHEQYV.

The gene calls are TRBV11-2 and TRBJ1-4; 8 bases agree with TRBD1. The CDR3 spans 15 residues. J gave up 7 bases and V 2 bases, and 6 bases lay outside the gene matches. The V gene's germline CDR1 is SGHAT and CDR2 FQNNGV. The CDR3 DNA sequence: TGTGCCAGCAGCTTAAATACAGGGGGTGCTGAAAAACTGTTTTTT. It yields the protein CASSLNTGGAEKLFF.

This chain uses TRBV2 with TRBJ2-1, with 7 bases matching TRBD2. Unmatched junction bases numbered 10, after V lost 2 bases and J lost 9 bases. Per germline, CDR1 SNHLY and CDR2 FYNNEI. The CDR3 has 15 amino acids. CDR3 DNA sequence: TGTGCCAGCAGTGAACTTGGCGGGCCGGGGGGTGAGCAGTTCTTC. The encoded protein is CASSELGGPGGEQFF.

To note about this clone: It may be a read error: a sequence one base away is much more abundant. The chain couples TRBV5-1 to TRBJ1-1, with 7 bases matching TRBD1. Losses at the gene ends were 2 bases for V and 6 bases for J; bases not matched to a gene: 7. Per germline, CDR1 SGHRS and CDR2 YFSETQ. The CDR3 has 14 residues. The CDR3 coding sequence is TGCGCCAGCAGCTTCCAGGGGGGCGGGGCTGAAGCTTTCTTT. It specifies CASSFQGGGAEAFF.

This clone was recorded a few times. The V gene is TRBV28, the J gene TRBJ1-2; 7 bases agree with TRBD1. The junction had 14 bases not matched to a gene; V was cut back by 8 bases and J by 8 bases. Germline values: CDR1 MDHEN, CDR2 SYDVKM. CDR3 length: 14 residues. This CDR3 is CASLRGGQAGGYTF. The CDR3 bases are TGTGCCAGCCTTCGGGGAGGACAGGCGGGGGGCTACACCTTC.

The chain joins TRBV3-1 (or the pseudogene TRBV3-2) to TRBJ1-2, with TRBD1 matching over 8 bases. V trimming: 4 bases; J trimming: 7 bases; junction bases outside the gene matches: 11. The CDR3 contains 15 residues. Germline CDR1 and CDR2: LGHDT and YNNKEL (reference sequence). The CDR3 region has the DNA TGTGCCAGCAGCCTCACCCCTCAGGGGGCAGGTGGCTACACCTTC. Protein product: CASSLTPQGAGGYTF.

This chain links TRBV7-9 with TRBJ2-1, with 9 bases matching TRBD2. CDR3 length equals 15 residues. V lost 3 bases, J lost 9 bases, and 9 bases stayed unmatched. The germline gives CDR1 SEHNR, CDR2 FQNEAQ (reference sequence). The CDR3 DNA reads TGTGCCAGCAGCTTCCTAGCGGGGCTGACGGCTGAGCAGTTCTTC. Protein product: CASSFLAGLTAEQFF.

In this sample, this clone turned up once. The genes are TRBV5-1 and TRBJ2-5; D call uncertain. Per the germline V gene, CDR1 is SGHRS and CDR2 is YFSETQ. V was cut by 0 bases and J by 4 bases, with 10 bases left in between. This CDR3 comprises 14 residues. This chain's CDR3 is CASSLEVPGETQYF. The DNA for the CDR3 is TGCGCCAGCAGCTTGGAGGTCCCGGGAGAGACCCAGTACTTC.

The V call is TRBV3-1 (or the pseudogene TRBV3-2), the J call TRBJ1-6; D possibly corresponds to TRBD1 (5 bases). Trimming took off 1 base at V and 7 bases at J, with 8 bases between the two ends. Germline values: CDR1 LGHDT, CDR2 YNNKEL (reference sequence). This CDR3 is 14 amino acids long. The CDR3 DNA reads as TGTGCCAGCAGCCAAGTACAGGAAAATTCACCCCTCCACTTT. It is translated as CASSQVQENSPLHF.